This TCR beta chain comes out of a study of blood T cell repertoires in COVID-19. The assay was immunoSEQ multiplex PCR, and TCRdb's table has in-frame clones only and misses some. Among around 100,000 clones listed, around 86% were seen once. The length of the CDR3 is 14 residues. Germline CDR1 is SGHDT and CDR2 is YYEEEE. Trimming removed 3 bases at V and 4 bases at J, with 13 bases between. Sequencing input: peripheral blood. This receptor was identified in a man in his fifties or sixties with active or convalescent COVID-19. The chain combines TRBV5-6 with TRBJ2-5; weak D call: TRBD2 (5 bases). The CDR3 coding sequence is TGTGCCAGCAGCTCCGCTGCGGGTAGAGAGACCCAGTACTTC. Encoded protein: CASSSAAGRETQYF.